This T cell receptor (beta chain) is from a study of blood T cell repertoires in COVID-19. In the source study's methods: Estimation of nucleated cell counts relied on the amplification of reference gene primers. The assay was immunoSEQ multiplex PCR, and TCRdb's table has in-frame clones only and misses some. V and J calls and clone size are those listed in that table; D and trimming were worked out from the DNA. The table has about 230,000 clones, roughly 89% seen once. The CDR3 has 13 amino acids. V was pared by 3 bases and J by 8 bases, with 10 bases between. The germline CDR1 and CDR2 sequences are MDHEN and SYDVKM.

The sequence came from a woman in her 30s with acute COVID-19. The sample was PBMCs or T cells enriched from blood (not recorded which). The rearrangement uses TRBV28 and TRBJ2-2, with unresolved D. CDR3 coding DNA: TGTGCCAGCAGTTTCCAGAATTCGGGGGAGCTGTTTTTT. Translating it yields CASSFQNSGELFF.